Following are 21 T cell receptor beta chains from one sample sequenced in a study of shared clonotypes between healthy human individuals. This table comes from immunoSEQ multiplex PCR, and its TCRdb copy is limited to in-frame clones, with some not included. The sample holds more than 2 million clones, roughly 94% seen once. Sequencing input: naive CD4+ T cells sorted from blood. The subset is: CD45RA+ positively selected. The receptor set was obtained from a man aged 18 to 29 in good health.

This clone was found once. The chain carries TRBV30 and TRBJ1-2; D gene uncertain. This CDR3 is built from 13 residues. Germline V gene lookup returns CDR1 GTSNPN and CDR2 SVGIG (reference sequence). Trimming took 0 bases from V and 8 from J, leaving 13 bases between them. The CDR3 nucleotides read TGTGCCTGGAGTGTTAGGTCTGCGGGGGGCTACACCTTC. Protein: CAWSVRSAGGYTF.

This clone was recorded once. The chain uses TRBV9 and TRBJ2-1; 11 bases match TRBD2. This CDR3 is built from 15 residues. CDR1 is SGDLS, CDR2 YYNGEE, per germline. J was trimmed by 2 bases and V by 3 bases; bases with no gene match: 1. CDR3 loop: CASSGGLAAYNEQFF. DNA for the CDR3: TGTGCCAGCAGCGGGGGACTAGCGGCCTACAATGAGCAGTTCTTC.

A note on this clone: The same CDR3 can be traced to other DNA sequences in this sample. The chain has TRBV6-5 and TRBJ1-1; weak D call: TRBD1 (6 bases). CDR1 and CDR2 (germline): MNHEY, SVGAGI. Trimming removed 5 bases from V and 0 bases from J, with 13 bases in between. The CDR3 is 15 residues long. The CDR3 DNA reads as TGTGCCAGCAGTAGCGGACAGCTAATGAACACTGAAGCTTTCTTT. It translates to CASSSGQLMNTEAFF.

The rearrangement links TRBV11-1 to TRBJ2-3; possibly TRBD2 for D (7 bases). The CDR3 spans 13 residues. V was clipped by 6 bases and J by 4 bases, with 11 bases between them. CDR1 is SGHAT and CDR2 is FQDESV in the germline V gene (reference sequence). The CDR3 protein is CASRAGASDTQYF. DNA of the CDR3: TGTGCCAGCAGGGCGGGGGCCTCAGATACGCAGTATTTT.

This CDR3 reads CASSGQGIAEAFF. Written as DNA, the CDR3 is TGTGCCAGCTCAGGACAGGGGATCGCTGAAGCTTTCTTT. J is TRBJ1-1 and V is TRBV2, with TRBD1 identical over 9 bases. The CDR3 runs to 13 residues. From germline, CDR1 is SNHLY and CDR2 FYNNEI. The V segment lost 8 bases and the J segment 6 bases; nucleotides outside the gene matches: 7.

The CDR3 DNA follows: TGTGCCAGCCGACTACGGGTTGGGGACAGGTCCATCGGAGCTTTCTTT. It yields the protein CASRLRVGDRSIGAFF. The chain uses TRBV27 and TRBJ1-1; TRBD1 aligns across 8 bases. The germline V gene encodes CDR1 MNHEY and CDR2 SMNVEV (reference sequence). CDR3 length: 16 amino acids. V gave up 8 bases and J gave up 10 bases; unmatched junction bases: 21.

Details on this clone: The sample holds other DNA sequences that translate to the same CDR3. This chain connects TRBV9 to TRBJ2-7, with D perhaps matching TRBD1 or TRBD2 (6 bases each). Germline CDR1 is SGDLS and CDR2 is YYNGEE. V lost 0 bases and J lost 0, with 10 bases in between. The CDR3 covers 15 residues. CDR3 region: CASSVEGGRSYEQYF. CDR3 bases: TGTGCCAGCAGCGTAGAGGGGGGCCGCTCCTACGAGCAGTACTTC. Supplemented by reference TRBV9 and TRBJ2-7, the full variable domain reads DSGVTQTPKHLITATGQRVTLRCSPRSGDLSVYWYQQSLDQGLQFLIQYYNGEERAKGNILERFSAQQFPDLHSELNLSSLELGDSALYFCASSVEGGRSYEQYFGPGTRLTVT.

The CDR3 region has the DNA TGTGCCGGGACTAGCGGGGGTTTCTCCTACAATGAGCAGTTCTTC. Protein product: CAGTSGGFSYNEQFF. This chain joins TRBV25-1 and TRBJ2-1, with TRBD2 matching over 14 bases. The junction had 3 bases not matched to a gene; V was cut back by 11 bases and J by 0 bases. The CDR3 runs to 15 residues. The germline V gene encodes CDR1 MGHDK and CDR2 SYGVNS.

This sequence joins TRBV9 and TRBJ2-3; D gene ambiguous. Germline V lookup: CDR1 SGDLS, CDR2 YYNGEE. V shed 4 bases and J shed 4 bases, with 7 bases lying between them. CDR3 length equals 12 residues. The CDR3 DNA is TGTGCCAGCAGCTACTCGTCAGATACGCAGTATTTT. Its translation: CASSYSSDTQYF.

The chain recombines TRBV30 with TRBJ2-1, with 13 bases aligning to TRBD2. Germline loops: CDR1 GTSNPN, CDR2 SVGIG (reference sequence). The CDR3 sequence is 15 residues long. Losses at the gene ends were 3 bases for V and 4 bases for J; bases not matched to a gene: 3. CDR3 bases: TGTGCCTGGAGCCAACTAGCGGGAGGGTACAATGAGCAGTTCTTC. Amino acid sequence: CAWSQLAGGYNEQFF.

The chain employs TRBV18 and TRBJ2-7; TRBD1 matches 8 bases. The CDR3 is made up of 16 amino acids. From germline, CDR1 is KGHSH and CDR2 LQKENI. V shed 4 bases, J shed 0 bases, and the junction held 8 bases outside the gene matches. The CDR3 loop is CASSRNRGKTSYEQYF. The CDR3 nucleotides read TGTGCCAGCTCACGAAACAGGGGGAAAACCTCCTACGAGCAGTACTTC.

The V and J genes are TRBV5-8 and TRBJ2-5; D not resolved. Trimming left V 3 bases short and J 4 bases short, with 13 bases between. In germline, CDR1 is SGHTS, CDR2 YDEGEE. The CDR3 runs to 14 residues. The CDR3 DNA sequence: TGTGCCAGCAGCTCGGTAAGGGTACGAGAGACCCAGTACTTC. Translated: CASSSVRVRETQYF.

Points on this clone: Other DNA sequences in the same sample also yield this CDR3. The J gene is TRBJ1-4, the V gene TRBV30, with D uncertain. V lost 2 bases and J 6 bases, leaving 4 bases between the germline ends. Germline CDR1 and CDR2: GTSNPN and SVGIG (reference sequence). The CDR3 loop spans 11 amino acids. The CDR3 here is CAWSRDEKLFF. The CDR3 DNA sequence: TGTGCCTGGAGTAGGGATGAAAAACTGTTTTTT.

Notes on this clone: Other DNA sequences from this sample encode an identical CDR3 as well. The V call is TRBV30, the J call TRBJ1-5; D gene ambiguous. The germline V gene encodes CDR1 GTSNPN and CDR2 SVGIG (reference sequence). This CDR3 region has 12 residues. Trimming removed 2 bases at V and 3 bases at J, with 5 bases between. The CDR3 loop is CAWSPVNQPQHF. CDR3 DNA: TGTGCCTGGAGTCCCGTCAATCAGCCCCAGCATTTT.

V usage is TRBV5-1 and J usage is TRBJ1-3, with TRBD1 matching 9 bases. V gave up 4 bases and J gave up 2 bases; unmatched junction bases: 7. Germline lookup yields CDR1 SGHRS and CDR2 YFSETQ. The CDR3 totals 16 residues. The CDR3 region has the DNA TGCGCCAGCAGCCCCTCGACAGGGGGAACTGGAAACACCATATATTTT. Encoded protein: CASSPSTGGTGNTIYF.

A single count supports this clone. V gene TRBV9 combines with J gene TRBJ2-1; D unresolved. CDR1 and CDR2 from the germline V gene are SGDLS and YYNGEE. Deletions cut 3 bases from V and 7 bases from J, with 11 bases between. The CDR3 loop spans 13 amino acids. CDR3 DNA: TGTGCCAGCAGCGCGAGAACAAGTAATGAGCAGTTCTTC. This gives the protein CASSARTSNEQFF.

V and J are TRBV7-6 and TRBJ1-4; D possibly corresponds to TRBD1 (6 bases). CDR1 is SGHVS and CDR2 is FNYEAQ in the germline V gene. V shed 3 bases and J shed 3 bases, with 11 bases lying between them. The CDR3 totals 15 residues. CDR3: CASSLGGASNEKLFF. In DNA, the CDR3 is TGTGCCAGCAGCTTGGGGGGGGCTTCTAATGAAAAACTGTTTTTT.

This chain joins TRBV25-1 and TRBJ1-4; D perhaps matches TRBD1 (5 bases). The V end lost 0 bases, the J end lost 3 bases, and 11 bases lay between the germline ends. The CDR3 runs 16 residues. In germline, CDR1 is MGHDK, CDR2 SYGVNS. The CDR3 loop reads CASSEYRGTANEKLFF. The CDR3 DNA sequence: TGTGCCAGCAGTGAATATCGGGGGACCGCTAATGAAAAACTGTTTTTT.

The CDR3 protein is CASSVGGRGSYNEQFF. The CDR3 nucleotides are TGTGCCAGCAGCGTAGGAGGGAGAGGCTCCTACAATGAGCAGTTCTTC. This chain connects TRBV9 to TRBJ2-1, with D possibly TRBD2 on 5 matching bases. CDR1 SGDLS and CDR2 YYNGEE come from the germline V gene. CDR3 length equals 16 residues. V lost 0 bases and J lost 0, with 10 bases in between.

This clone was detected only once. The chain uses TRBV10-3 and TRBJ2-1; a weak D match, TRBD2 (6 bases). Deletions cut 4 bases from V and 5 bases from J, with 15 bases between. Germline V gene data show CDR1 as ENHRY and CDR2 as SYGVKD. The CDR3 sequence is 15 residues long. The CDR3 region is CAISVGGGTDNEQFF. The CDR3, as DNA: TGTGCCATCAGTGTGGGGGGTGGGACTGACAATGAGCAGTTCTTC.

This rearrangement joins TRBV10-3 to TRBJ2-1; TRBD2 agrees at 14 bases. Germline loops: CDR1 ENHRY, CDR2 SYGVKD. V lost 8 bases to trimming and J lost 6 bases; unmatched junction nucleotides: 0. The CDR3 spans 13 residues. DNA of the CDR3: TGTGCCATCGGACTAGCGGGAGGCAATGAGCAGTTCTTC. This translates into CAIGLAGGNEQFF.